The following is a T cell receptor beta chain sequence with its context. This sample was included in a study of blood T cell repertoires in COVID-19. In the study overall: The United States, Italy and Spain were the sources of the acute and convalescent COVID-19 samples.

The CDR3 is 15 residues long. The V gene end was trimmed by 5 bases and the J gene end by 5 bases; junction bases not matched to a gene: 5. Germline CDR1 SGHNT, CDR2 YENEEA. The table came from immunoSEQ multiplex PCR; TCRdb's copy has only in-frame clones and leaves some out. The data hold approximately 150,000 clones, with 88% observed a single time. Specimen: peripheral blood. This sequence joins TRBV11-3 and TRBJ2-1; 11 bases are shared with TRBD1. The origin of this receptor is a human donor in a cohort sampled during active COVID-19. The CDR3 is CASSGQGARNNEQFF. CDR3 nucleotide sequence: TGTGCCAGCAGCGGACAGGGGGCGCGGAACAATGAGCAGTTCTTC. The variable domain in full, completed from reference TRBV11-3 and TRBJ2-1, reads EAGVVQSPRYKIIEKKQPVAFWCNPISGHNTLYWYLQNLGQGPELLIRYENEEAVDDSQLPKDRFSAERLKGVDSTLKIQPAELGDSAVYLCASSGQGARNNEQFFGPGTRLTVL.